These 32 T cell receptor beta chains share one sample of origin, sequenced in a study of T cell changes during pregnancy in multiple sclerosis (dated by TCRdb to between 2018 and 2021). The library was made by the immunoSEQ multiplex PCR assay. TCRdb's version of the immuneACCESS table is confined to in-frame rearrangements and falls short of the full clone set. An unresolved V gene accounts for under half of the shortfall where checked; the remainder is of unknown origin. The sample contains approximately 100,000 clones, approximately 92% of them found a single time. Jointly, the top ten make up 3.5% to 4.5% of the sample. The sequenced sample was peripheral blood, obtained in the first trimester of pregnancy. The receptors stem from a female donor with multiple sclerosis, enrolled in a pregnancy study.

This clone was found once. The CDR3 protein is CATSWKDSSYEQYF. CDR3 coding DNA: TGTGCCACCAGCTGGAAAGACAGCTCCTACGAGCAGTACTTC. The gene calls are TRBV15 and TRBJ2-7; maybe TRBD1 (5 bases). CDR3 size: 14 residues. V lost 5 bases and J 0 bases, leaving 11 bases between the germline ends. Looked up from germline, CDR1 is LNHNV and CDR2 is YYDKDF (reference sequence).

CDR3 residues: CATQSSAGSKFF. CDR3 nucleotide sequence: TGTGCCACGCAATCTTCAGCGGGGTCTAAGTTCTTC. The rearrangement links TRBV10-3 to TRBJ2-1; 7 bases map to TRBD2. V shed 10 bases, J shed 14 bases, and the junction held 14 bases outside the gene matches. There are 12 residues in the CDR3. Germline CDR1 and CDR2: ENHRY and SYGVKD.

The chain recombines TRBV19 with TRBJ1-2; D call uncertain. CDR3 size: 14 residues. Germline values: CDR1 LNHDA, CDR2 SQIVND (reference sequence). Trimming shortened V by 3 bases and J by 0 bases, and 8 bases separated the two germline ends. DNA of the CDR3: TGTGCCAGTAGTATCGGGTCGACTAACTATGGCTACACCTTC. As protein: CASSIGSTNYGYTF. The whole variable domain, filled in from reference TRBV19 and TRBJ1-2, reads DGGITQSPKYLFRKEGQNVTLSCEQNLNHDAMYWYRQDPGQGLRLIYYSQIVNDFQKGDIAEGYSVSREKKESFPLTVTSAQKNPTAFYLCASSIGSTNYGYTFGSGTRLTVV.

The rearrangement uses TRBV7-6 and TRBJ1-1; D call uncertain. The CDR3 sequence is 13 residues long. V lost 5 bases and J 3 bases, leaving 10 bases between the germline ends. Germline-derived CDR1 and CDR2 are SGHVS and FNYEAQ. The CDR3 DNA is TGTGCCAGCAGCGGCGGGTGGGACACTGAAGCTTTCTTT. Residues: CASSGGWDTEAFF.

The rearrangement joins TRBV27 to TRBJ1-1, with TRBD1 matching 8 bases. CDR1 MNHEY and CDR2 SMNVEV come from the germline V gene (reference sequence). The CDR3 totals 12 residues. V dropped 6 bases and J dropped 8; count of bases not matched to a gene: 5. The CDR3 spells CASSRQGTEAFF. The CDR3, as DNA: TGTGCCAGCAGCAGACAGGGGACCGAAGCTTTCTTT.

The gene calls are TRBV13 and TRBJ1-5; no clear D gene. The CDR3 runs to 13 residues. Germline V lookup: CDR1 PRHDT, CDR2 FYEKMQ (reference sequence). Trimming removed 0 bases at V and 5 bases at J, with 5 bases between. CDR3 sequence reads: CASSLGRDQPQHF. The CDR3 region has the DNA TGTGCCAGCAGCTTAGGCCGTGATCAGCCCCAGCATTTT.

V usage is TRBV5-6 and J usage is TRBJ1-5, with D maybe TRBD1 (5 bases). CDR3 length equals 13 residues. Germline-derived CDR1 and CDR2 are SGHDT and YYEEEE. Trimming shortened V by 2 bases and J by 6 bases, and 9 bases separated the two germline ends. CDR3 sequence reads: CASSFRGGQPQHF. Here the CDR3 DNA reads TGTGCCAGCAGCTTCCGGGGGGGTCAGCCCCAGCATTTT.

J is TRBJ2-7 and V is TRBV10-3; TRBD1 is a possible D gene (6 bases). CDR1 and CDR2 (germline): ENHRY, SYGVKD. The CDR3 is 15 residues long. The V end was cut by 2 bases, the J end by 2 bases, with 13 bases between. The CDR3 spells CAISEGVRGTYEQYF. The CDR3 DNA reads TGTGCCATCAGTGAGGGAGTCAGGGGAACCTACGAGCAGTACTTC.

The chain recombines TRBV7-2 with TRBJ1-6, with 7 bases matching TRBD1. The germline V gene encodes CDR1 SGHTA and CDR2 FQGNSA. Trimming removed 6 bases from V and 0 bases from J; junction bases left unmatched: 14. The length of the CDR3 is 19 residues. CDR3 in amino acids: CASSRSHRGTSSYNSPLHF. CDR3 coding DNA: TGTGCCAGCAGTCGATCCCACAGGGGAACGAGCTCCTATAATTCACCCCTCCACTTT.

The chain combines TRBV7-2 with TRBJ2-4; TRBD1 matches at 9 bases. Per the germline V gene, CDR1 is SGHTA and CDR2 is FQGNSA. The V segment lost 5 bases and the J segment 16 bases; nucleotides outside the gene matches: 12. The CDR3 sequence is 13 residues long. CDR3 sequence (DNA): TGTGCCAGCAGCCAGAAGACCGGGACAGGGTTATACTTC. Translation: CASSQKTGTGLYF.

The chain is built from TRBV27 and TRBJ2-3, with TRBD1 identical over 11 bases. In germline, CDR1 is MNHEY, CDR2 SMNVEV (reference sequence). This CDR3 has 16 residues. V gave up 6 bases and J gave up 1 base; unmatched junction bases: 6. This CDR3 is CASRYPGQGGTDTQYF. CDR3 in DNA: TGTGCCAGCAGGTATCCGGGACAGGGGGGCACAGATACGCAGTATTTT.

The CDR3 DNA sequence: TGTGCCAGCTCACCACTAGCGGACGGCCCCACAGATACGCAGTATTTT. Translated, it gives CASSPLADGPTDTQYF. This chain links TRBV18 with TRBJ2-3; maybe TRBD2 (6 bases). Germline CDR1 KGHSH, CDR2 LQKENI. The CDR3 runs to 16 residues. Trimming took off 1 base at V and 2 bases at J, with 13 bases between the two ends.

This clone was seen once. V gene TRBV18 combines with J gene TRBJ1-1; no firm D call. Germline CDR1 and CDR2: KGHSH and LQKENI. V lost 3 bases and J lost 6, with 14 bases in between. The CDR3 has 14 amino acids. CDR3 nucleotide sequence: TGTGCCAGCTCACCTGAGCATCGCGGGGCTGAAGCTTTCTTT. The encoded protein is CASSPEHRGAEAFF. The whole variable domain, remainder taken from reference TRBV18 and TRBJ1-1, is NAGVMQNPRHLVRRRGQEARLRCSPMKGHSHVYWYRQLPEEGLKFMVYLQKENIIDESGMPKERFSAEFPKEGPSILRIQQVVRGDSAAYFCASSPEHRGAEAFFGQGTRLTVV.

This rearrangement joins TRBV2 to TRBJ2-1, with TRBD1 matching over 8 bases. The CDR3 loop spans 15 amino acids. J was trimmed by 4 bases and V by 6 bases; bases with no gene match: 8. Germline V lookup: CDR1 SNHLY, CDR2 FYNNEI. The CDR3 spells CASRVRQGNYNEQFF. The CDR3 DNA follows: TGTGCCAGCAGAGTAAGACAGGGGAATTACAATGAGCAGTTCTTC. The full variable domain, with the rest looked up from reference TRBV2 and TRBJ2-1, is EPEVTQTPSHQVTQMGQEVILRCVPISNHLYFYWYRQILGQKVEFLVSFYNNEISEKSEIFDDQFSVERPDGSNFTLKIRSTKLEDSAMYFCASRVRQGNYNEQFFGPGTRLTVL.

The chain couples TRBV11-1 to TRBJ2-2; 8 nucleotides match TRBD2. CDR3 length equals 15 residues. Germline V gene data show CDR1 as SGHAT and CDR2 as FQDESV (reference sequence). V was clipped by 3 bases and J by 2 bases; unmatched bases: 2. This chain's CDR3 is CASSLGLDNTGELFF. CDR3 coding DNA: TGTGCCAGCAGCTTGGGACTAGACAACACCGGGGAGCTGTTTTTT.

V gene TRBV9 combines with J gene TRBJ1-6, with D uncertain. Germline CDR1 reads SGDLS; CDR2 reads YYNGEE. Trimming pared 0 bases from V and 5 bases from J, leaving 12 bases between. The CDR3 is 16 residues long. The CDR3 region is CASSVVPGNNNSPLHF. The CDR3, as DNA: TGTGCCAGCAGCGTAGTTCCCGGGAACAATAATTCACCCCTCCACTTT.

The V call is TRBV6-1, the J call TRBJ2-2; D remains unclear. In germline, CDR1 is MNHNS, CDR2 SASEGT. Trimming pared 6 bases from V and 2 bases from J, leaving 10 bases between. The CDR3 has 14 residues. The CDR3 spells CASSSKTNTGELFF. The CDR3 DNA follows: TGTGCCAGCAGCTCTAAGACAAACACCGGGGAGCTGTTTTTT.

The V call is TRBV10-1, the J call TRBJ2-3; D gene uncertain. CDR1 is WNHNN and CDR2 is SYGVQD in the germline V gene (reference sequence). This CDR3 comprises 12 residues. Trimming took off 0 bases at V and 6 bases at J, with 4 bases between the two ends. CDR3 sequence: CASSESSDTQYF. The CDR3 DNA reads TGCGCCAGCAGTGAGTCGAGTGATACGCAGTATTTT.

This clone was seen a single time. The chain couples TRBV29-1 to TRBJ2-5, with 7 bases aligning to TRBD2. The V and J ends lost 7 bases and 2 bases, in that order; junction bases with no gene match: 4. Germline V gene data show CDR1 as SQVTM and CDR2 as ANQGSEA. This CDR3 comprises 12 residues. In DNA, the CDR3 is TGCAGCGAGGGACTAAGACAAGAGACCCAGTACTTC. Translation: CSEGLRQETQYF.

The J gene is TRBJ1-2, the V gene TRBV19; D possibly corresponds to TRBD1 (6 bases). The CDR3 is 20 amino acids. Germline V gene data show CDR1 as LNHDA and CDR2 as SQIVND (reference sequence). The V end lost 6 bases, the J end lost 2 bases, and 31 bases lay between the germline ends. The CDR3 spells CASRPSQGGHTPSRNYGYTF. CDR3 coding DNA: TGTGCCAGTAGGCCATCCCAAGGGGGACATACCCCCTCTCGGAACTATGGCTACACCTTC.

V usage is TRBV5-6 and J usage is TRBJ2-7, with TRBD2 identical over 13 bases. This CDR3 has 16 amino acids. Losses at the gene ends were 4 bases for V and 1 base for J; bases not matched to a gene: 5. Germline V gene data show CDR1 as SGHDT and CDR2 as YYEEEE. CDR3 in amino acids: CASSPTSGGRSYEQYF. As DNA, the CDR3 is TGTGCCAGCAGCCCGACTAGCGGGGGGCGTTCCTACGAGCAGTACTTC.

The chain uses TRBV27 and TRBJ2-5, with no clear D. The CDR3 loop spans 15 amino acids. CDR1 MNHEY and CDR2 SMNVEV come from the germline V gene (reference sequence). V was trimmed by 3 bases and J by 5 bases, leaving 16 bases between them. CDR3 DNA: TGTGCCAGCAGTTTTGTAGCCCGATCCGCGGAGACCCAGTACTTC. This codes for CASSFVARSAETQYF.

The chain uses TRBV5-4 and TRBJ2-1, with TRBD2 matching 12 bases. This CDR3 is 15 amino acids long. The germline V gene encodes CDR1 SGHNT and CDR2 YYREEE (reference sequence). After removal of 7 bases from V and 0 bases from J, the junction contained 2 bases not matched to a gene. CDR3: CASGLAGSSYNEQFF. CDR3 nucleotide sequence: TGTGCCAGCGGACTAGCGGGGAGCTCCTACAATGAGCAGTTCTTC.

The rearrangement links TRBV27 to TRBJ1-2; 8 bases line up with TRBD1. Unmatched junction bases numbered 4, after V lost 5 bases and J lost 5 bases. In germline, CDR1 is MNHEY, CDR2 SMNVEV (reference sequence). CDR3 size: 13 residues. CDR3 sequence (DNA): TGTGCCAGCAGTCCGGGACAGGCGTATGGCTACACCTTC. It translates to CASSPGQAYGYTF.

This chain links TRBV7-2 with TRBJ1-1, with D uncertain. Trimming left V 1 base short and J 6 bases short, with 12 bases between. Per the germline V gene, CDR1 is SGHTA and CDR2 is FQGNSA. The CDR3 sequence is 14 residues long. CDR3 bases: TGTGCCAGCAGCTTAGTTCGGGGAGTGGCTGAAGCTTTCTTT. Translated, it gives CASSLVRGVAEAFF.

V is TRBV7-9 and J is TRBJ2-3, with TRBD1 matching over 7 bases. Losses at the gene ends were 5 bases for V and 5 bases for J; bases not matched to a gene: 10. Germline V gene data show CDR1 as SEHNR and CDR2 as FQNEAQ (reference sequence). The CDR3 length is 15 residues. The CDR3 bases are TGTGCCAGCAGCATGAGACAGGGAAAGATAGATACGCAGTATTTT. Translation: CASSMRQGKIDTQYF.

This clone was counted only a few times. The gene calls are TRBV19 and TRBJ2-1, with 8 bases aligning to TRBD2. The ends lost 7 bases at V and 4 bases at J; junction bases unmatched: 9. This CDR3 is built from 15 residues. Germline assignment: CDR1 LNHDA and CDR2 SQIVND (reference sequence). The CDR3 here is CASTLAGQSYNEQFF. The CDR3 DNA sequence: TGTGCCAGTACCTTAGCGGGGCAATCTTACAATGAGCAGTTCTTC.

The rearrangement joins TRBV5-1 to TRBJ2-5, with D possibly being TRBD1 (5 bases). This CDR3 is built from 15 residues. Looked up from germline, CDR1 is SGHRS and CDR2 is YFSETQ. The V and J ends lost 0 bases and 7 bases respectively, with 16 bases between them. CDR3 in DNA: TGCGCCAGCAGCTTGGCGGGTGGGGCGGCTCGGACCCAGTACTTC. As protein: CASSLAGGAARTQYF.

The chain couples TRBV5-1 to TRBJ2-2; maybe TRBD2 (6 bases). Trimming took 4 bases from V and 6 from J, leaving 16 bases between them. Germline assignment: CDR1 SGHRS and CDR2 YFSETQ. CDR3 length: 15 residues. The CDR3 bases are TGCGCCAGCAGCGGGGACTTGAGTCGTCCCGGGGAGCTGTTTTTT. Translating it yields CASSGDLSRPGELFF.

This rearrangement joins TRBV19 to TRBJ1-1, with 7 bases aligning to TRBD1. In germline, CDR1 is LNHDA, CDR2 SQIVND (reference sequence). The length of the CDR3 is 17 residues. J lost 8 bases, V lost 3 bases, and 18 bases had no gene match. CDR3 region: CASSIGPLTGVRGEAFF. In DNA form, the CDR3 reads TGTGCCAGTAGTATTGGCCCCCTTACAGGGGTTCGCGGAGAAGCTTTCTTT. Looking up the rest from reference TRBV19 and TRBJ1-1 gives the full variable domain: DGGITQSPKYLFRKEGQNVTLSCEQNLNHDAMYWYRQDPGQGLRLIYYSQIVNDFQKGDIAEGYSVSREKKESFPLTVTSAQKNPTAFYLCASSIGPLTGVRGEAFFGQGTRLTVV.

This chain uses TRBV6-7 with TRBJ2-6, with D maybe TRBD1 (7 bases). TRBV6-7 is classed as an ORF, of uncertain function. With 0 bases removed from V and 0 bases from J, the gap between germline ends came to 15 bases. The CDR3 extends over 19 amino acids. CDR3 nucleotide sequence: TGTGCCAGCAGTTACTCGGGGAGGACAGGCCTCTCTGGGGCCAACGTCCTGACTTTC. Its translation: CASSYSGRTGLSGANVLTF.

The chain recombines TRBV18 with TRBJ1-1, with D hard to call. CDR1 is KGHSH and CDR2 is LQKENI in the germline V gene. V dropped 6 bases and J dropped 0 bases, with 5 bases sitting between them. The CDR3 consists of 12 residues. CDR3 sequence reads: CASSLLNTEAFF. The CDR3 DNA is TGTGCCAGCTCCCTCCTGAACACTGAAGCTTTCTTT.